One and the same sample provided the 16 T cell receptor beta chains below, sequenced in a study of T cells in Graves' hyperthyroidism and ophthalmopathy. RNA transcripts served as the template for amplifying TCR beta CDR3 regions. The study used the HTBI primer set for a first-round RT-PCR of the TCR CDR3. TCRdb itself ran the multiplex PCR reads through MiXCR, one entry per CDR3 protein. Among around 610,000 distinct CDR3 sequences, 14% to 15% were seen once, and the ten largest hold 3.5% to 4.5%. The sequenced sample was blood. These receptors originate from a woman aged 40 to 50 with Graves' ophthalmopathy.

In its sample, this clonotype was seen many times. The chain has TRBV12-3 or TRBV12-4 and TRBJ1-1; the match to TRBD1 covers 8 bases. The length of the CDR3 is 15 residues. Trimming at V came to 5 bases and at J to 4 bases, leaving 9 bases not matched to a gene. The CDR3 DNA reads TGTGCCAGCAGTCTTCGGACAGGGAGTTTCACTGAAGCTTTCTTT. Amino acid sequence: CASSLRTGSFTEAFF.

This clonotype turned up a few times. J is TRBJ2-2 and V is TRBV7-3; D is undetermined. This CDR3 region has 14 residues. V shed 2 bases and J shed 7 bases, with 11 bases lying between them. Germline V lookup: CDR1 SGHTA, CDR2 FQGTGA. The CDR3 bases are TGTGCCAGCAGCTTAGCTAGGAGCAGCGGGGAGCTGTTTTTT. Its translation: CASSLARSSGELFF.

This clonotype has at least ten counts. The J gene is TRBJ2-5, the V gene TRBV10-3; unclear D gene. CDR1 and CDR2 (germline): ENHRY, SYGVKD. Between the trimmed V and J ends, which lost 3 bases and 5 bases, there was a span of 16 bases. This CDR3 contains 15 residues. The CDR3 is CAISDKATGRETQYF. The CDR3 DNA sequence: TGTGCCATCAGTGACAAGGCGACCGGACGGGAGACCCAGTACTTC.

DNA for the CDR3: TGTGCCAGCAGGGGAGGGACATACAAAAACATTCAGTACTTC. It codes for CASRGGTYKNIQYF. The genes are TRBV6-1 and TRBJ2-4, with a possible D match to TRBD2 (7 bases). The CDR3 length is 14 residues. V was pared by 6 bases and J by 3 bases, with 12 bases between. CDR1 is MNHNS and CDR2 is SASEGT in the germline V gene.

In this sample, this clonotype turned up many times. The chain links TRBV7-3 to TRBJ2-7; D is perhaps TRBD1 (5 bases). Germline CDR1 is SGHTA and CDR2 is FQGTGA. The CDR3 is made up of 14 amino acids. V was shortened by 0 bases and J by 4 bases, with 10 bases between the two germline ends. Here the CDR3 reads CASSLTAGSYEQYF. The CDR3 coding sequence is TGTGCCAGCAGCTTAACGGCAGGGTCGTACGAGCAGTACTTC.

This clonotype has ten or more counts. J is TRBJ2-5 and V is TRBV6-2 or TRBV6-3, with 12 bases aligning to TRBD2. From germline, CDR1 is MNHEY and CDR2 SVGEGT. The CDR3 has 16 residues. Trimming at V came to 1 base and at J to 0 bases, leaving 0 bases not matched to a gene. The CDR3 DNA reads as TGTGCCAGCAGTTACTGGACTAGCGGGGACCAAGAGACCCAGTACTTC. It translates to CASSYWTSGDQETQYF.

This clonotype was seen a handful of times. V is TRBV27 and J is TRBJ1-2; D possibly corresponds to TRBD1 (6 bases). V shed 4 bases and J shed 5 bases, with 14 bases lying between them. Germline V gives CDR1 MNHEY, CDR2 SMNVEV (reference sequence). The CDR3 spans 14 residues. CDR3 region: CASSSTGIGYGYTF. CDR3 DNA: TGTGCCAGCAGTTCCACAGGGATAGGGTATGGCTACACCTTC.

The chain couples TRBV6-2 or TRBV6-3 to TRBJ1-1, with unresolved D. V was trimmed by 2 bases and J by 7 bases, leaving 8 bases between them. From germline, CDR1 is MNHEY and CDR2 SVGEGT. The CDR3 is 12 residues long. Here the CDR3 reads CASSYGYHEAFF. The DNA for the CDR3 is TGTGCCAGCAGTTACGGGTATCATGAAGCTTTCTTT.

This clonotype was observed at least ten times. V is TRBV28 and J is TRBJ2-5, with D perhaps matching TRBD2 (6 bases). The V gene's germline CDR1 is MDHEN and CDR2 SYDVKM. V gave up 5 bases and J gave up 1 base, with 11 bases separating them. The CDR3 has 14 residues. CDR3 coding DNA: TGTGCCAGCAGTGTGACGGGAGTCCAAGAGACCCAGTACTTC. Protein sequence: CASSVTGVQETQYF.

This clonotype appeared once. This chain links TRBV6-2 or TRBV6-3 with TRBJ2-5, with a weak D call TRBD1 (5 bases). In germline, CDR1 is MNHEY, CDR2 SVGEGT. V was pared by 5 bases and J by 4 bases, with 14 bases between. The CDR3 loop spans 14 amino acids. The CDR3 DNA reads as TGTGCCAGCAGTACAGGCGGTTCGAGAGAGACCCAGTACTTC. Amino acids: CASSTGGSRETQYF.

This clonotype was recorded many times. The chain employs TRBV6-5 and TRBJ2-7; 15 bases are shared with TRBD2. CDR3 size: 16 residues. V shed 0 bases, J shed 9 bases, and the junction held 6 bases outside the gene matches. Germline V CDR1 and CDR2: MNHEY, SVGAGI. CDR3 amino acids: CASSYSGLAGGVGQYF. The DNA for the CDR3 is TGTGCCAGCAGTTACTCCGGACTAGCGGGAGGGGTAGGGCAGTACTTC.

This clonotype was counted many times. The gene calls are TRBV5-5 and TRBJ1-2, with 8 positions matching TRBD1. The CDR3 covers 15 residues. In germline, CDR1 is SGHKS, CDR2 YYEKEE (reference sequence). V was clipped by 0 bases and J by 3 bases; unmatched bases: 4. The CDR3 DNA follows: TGTGCCAGCAGCTTGGCAGGGGGCGCAGACTATGGCTACACCTTC. Amino acids: CASSLAGGADYGYTF.

The chain employs TRBV6-2 or TRBV6-3 and TRBJ1-1; no clear D gene. CDR1 and CDR2 (germline): MNHEY, SVGEGT. V lost 2 bases to trimming and J lost 1 base, with 11 bases between them. The CDR3 is 15 residues long. Written as DNA, the CDR3 is TGTGCCAGCAGTTACGCGGGTGCCGGGAACACTGAAGCTTTCTTT. It codes for CASSYAGAGNTEAFF.

This chain uses TRBV29-1 with TRBJ2-2; a weak D match, TRBD1 (6 bases). The CDR3 loop spans 14 amino acids. Germline V gene data show CDR1 as SQVTM and CDR2 as ANQGSEA. Between the trimmed V and J ends, which lost 2 bases and 7 bases, there was a span of 14 bases. CDR3 sequence: CSVEFTGSIGELFF. The CDR3 bases are TGCAGCGTTGAATTTACAGGGTCTATCGGGGAGCTGTTTTTT.

This clonotype has more than one count but fewer than ten. The V call is TRBV7-8, the J call TRBJ2-7; 14 bases line up with TRBD2. The germline gives CDR1 SGHVS, CDR2 FQNEAQ. This CDR3 has 18 residues. The junction had 9 bases not matched to a gene; V was cut back by 4 bases and J by 1 base. The CDR3 here is CASSSLGLAGVASYEQYF. As DNA, the CDR3 is TGTGCCAGCAGCTCATTGGGACTAGCGGGAGTCGCGTCCTACGAGCAGTACTTC.

V gene TRBV10-3 combines with J gene TRBJ2-3, with D tentatively TRBD1 (5 bases). Trimming pared 7 bases from V and 0 bases from J, leaving 11 bases between. Germline V CDR1 and CDR2: ENHRY, SYGVKD. The CDR3 is made up of 14 amino acids. Written as DNA, the CDR3 is TGTGCCATCACAGACAGAGCTAGCACAGATACGCAGTATTTT. It yields the protein CAITDRASTDTQYF.